These 21 T cell receptor beta chains share one sample of origin, sequenced in a study of shared T cell receptors in the human thymus (dated by TCRdb to about 2021). The protocol used for the library was the immunoSEQ multiplex PCR assay. The table was pulled from immuneACCESS by TCRdb, which kept in-frame rearrangements only. Such tables lose some clones; where checked, under half of the loss comes from unresolved V genes, and the rest has no known cause. Across this sample there are 700,000 to 750,000 clones, with 70% to 90% seen only once. The ten largest clones represent 0.0095% to 0.011% of the sample. The same sample was also studied in work on human thymus T cells.

Material: thymocytes. These receptors all stem from a girl less than two years old with a congenital heart defect. Donor details come from another sample of the same person, matched by shared clones.

The rearrangement links TRBV6-6 to TRBJ1-2, with 7 bases matching TRBD1. Germline lookup yields CDR1 MNHNY and CDR2 SVGAGI (reference sequence). V shed 3 bases, J shed 13 bases, and the junction held 11 bases outside the gene matches. The CDR3 loop spans 13 amino acids. As DNA, the CDR3 is TGTGCCAGCAGTTATCAGGGGGACCCCACCCCCACCTTC. Residues: CASSYQGDPTPTF.

This clone has a single count. This sequence joins TRBV6-5 and TRBJ2-5, with a weak D call TRBD1 (6 bases). Trimming took 6 bases from V and 4 from J, leaving 12 bases between them. CDR1 is MNHEY and CDR2 is SVGAGI in the germline V gene. This CDR3 has 13 residues. The CDR3 region has the DNA TGTGCCAGCAGGGGGGCGGATGGAGAGACCCAGTACTTC. Its translation: CASRGADGETQYF.

This chain uses TRBV7-8 with TRBJ1-2, with 8 bases matching TRBD1. J gave up 4 bases and V 5 bases, and 15 bases lay outside the gene matches. The CDR3 has 17 amino acids. The germline V gene encodes CDR1 SGHVS and CDR2 FQNEAQ. CDR3 protein: CASSTCPPQTGAYGYTF. The CDR3 DNA reads as TGTGCCAGCAGCACATGTCCCCCCCAGACAGGGGCCTATGGCTACACCTTC.

The chain employs TRBV11-2 and TRBJ1-2, with 8 bases aligning to TRBD1. The CDR3 loop spans 17 amino acids. J lost 0 bases, V lost 5 bases, and 11 bases had no gene match. Per the germline V gene, CDR1 is SGHAT and CDR2 is FQNNGV. CDR3 region: CASSLGQGPFTNYGYTF. The CDR3 region has the DNA TGTGCCAGCAGCCTCGGACAGGGACCCTTTACTAACTATGGCTACACCTTC.

The chain has TRBV5-4 and TRBJ2-3; D is perhaps TRBD1 (5 bases). CDR1 and CDR2 from the germline V gene are SGHNT and YYREEE (reference sequence). CDR3 length: 17 amino acids. The V end was cut by 2 bases, the J end by 1 base, with 17 bases between. CDR3 amino acids: CASSFLQGTNCTDTQYF. Here the CDR3 DNA reads TGTGCCAGCAGCTTTCTCCAGGGTACCAACTGCACAGATACGCAGTATTTT.

This clone was seen a handful of times. The chain links TRBV14 to TRBJ1-3, with a weak D call TRBD1 (5 bases). This CDR3 is 14 amino acids long. Germline V lookup: CDR1 SGHDN, CDR2 FVKESK. The ends were cut back, 7 bases at V and 0 bases at J, with 10 bases in the middle. The CDR3 sequence is CASNSRASGNTIYF. The CDR3 region has the DNA TGTGCCAGCAATTCCAGGGCCTCTGGAAACACCATATATTTT.

The chain is built from TRBV19 and TRBJ1-2; TRBD1 might be the D (5 bases). Trimming pared 6 bases from V and 3 bases from J, leaving 20 bases between. CDR1 is LNHDA, CDR2 SQIVND, per germline (reference sequence). This CDR3 comprises 16 residues. The CDR3 region is CASRHTVIGHDYGYTF. The CDR3 DNA is TGTGCCAGTAGACATACGGTAATTGGACATGACTATGGCTACACCTTC.

This clone was detected once. This chain joins TRBV5-8 and TRBJ1-5; weak D call: TRBD1 (5 bases). Germline CDR1 reads SGHTS; CDR2 reads YDEGEE. CDR3 length equals 15 residues. Trimming pared 1 base from V and 0 bases from J, leaving 8 bases between. CDR3 nucleotides: TGTGCCAGCAGCTTGCTGACAGATAGCAATCAGCCCCAGCATTTT. It codes for CASSLLTDSNQPQHF.

J is TRBJ1-2 and V is TRBV7-8; TRBD1 is a possible D gene (6 bases). Germline lookup yields CDR1 SGHVS and CDR2 FQNEAQ. The CDR3 contains 15 residues. Trimming stripped 7 bases from V and 6 bases from J, with 21 bases between. The CDR3 DNA sequence: TGTGCCAGCACCCCGGGGGGGCAGGGAGCTGATGGCTACACCTTC. Translated, it gives CASTPGGQGADGYTF.

V and J are TRBV5-4 and TRBJ2-3, with unresolved D. Between the trimmed V and J ends, which lost 10 bases and 2 bases, there was a span of 23 bases. Germline CDR1 SGHNT, CDR2 YYREEE (reference sequence). The CDR3 spans 16 residues. The CDR3 nucleotides read TGTGCCGCTCACCTCAACCAGGCTAATCTCACAGATACGCAGTATTTT. Its protein product is CAAHLNQANLTDTQYF.

This rearrangement joins TRBV29-1 to TRBJ2-5; possibly TRBD1 for D (5 bases). This CDR3 spans 14 amino acids. Trimming removed 8 bases at V and 2 bases at J, with 18 bases between. Germline V gene lookup returns CDR1 SQVTM and CDR2 ANQGSEA. Written as DNA, the CDR3 is TGCAGCTGCCGTTTTTGGGGCAGACAAGAGACCCAGTACTTC. Protein sequence: CSCRFWGRQETQYF.

Concerning this clone itself: This specimen includes other DNA sequences encoding the same CDR3. The V and J genes are TRBV29-1 and TRBJ2-1; D is possibly TRBD2 (6 bases). Looked up from germline, CDR1 is SQVTM and CDR2 is ANQGSEA. The CDR3 runs to 12 residues. Deletions cut 3 bases from V and 6 bases from J, with 9 bases between. CDR3 protein: CSVDRGGNEQFF. In DNA, the CDR3 is TGCAGCGTTGACCGGGGAGGCAATGAGCAGTTCTTC.

The CDR3: CASSSQGTIFMNTEAFF. DNA of the CDR3: TGCGCCAGCAGCTCACAGGGAACCATCTTCATGAACACTGAAGCTTTCTTT. The chain recombines TRBV5-1 with TRBJ1-1, with D tentatively TRBD1 (6 bases). V was pared by 3 bases and J by 0 bases, with 18 bases between. The germline CDR1 and CDR2 sequences are SGHRS and YFSETQ. This CDR3 is 17 amino acids long.

The CDR3 is CASSFRDTRLNYGYTF. In DNA form, the CDR3 reads TGTGCCAGCAGCTTCCGGGACACCCGACTAAACTATGGCTACACCTTC. The chain recombines TRBV5-5 with TRBJ1-2; tentative D call: TRBD1 (6 bases). V was clipped by 2 bases and J by 2 bases, with 16 bases between them. CDR3 length: 16 residues. CDR1 and CDR2 from the germline V gene are SGHKS and YYEKEE (reference sequence). The whole variable domain, filled in from reference TRBV5-5 and TRBJ1-2, reads DAGVTQSPTHLIKTRGQQVTLRCSPISGHKSVSWYQQVLGQGPQFIFQYYEKEERGRGNFPDRFSARQFPNYSSELNVNALLLGDSALYLCASSFRDTRLNYGYTFGSGTRLTVV.

The chain combines TRBV4-3 with TRBJ2-7; tentative D call: TRBD1 (6 bases). The CDR3 covers 16 residues. In germline, CDR1 is LGHNA, CDR2 YSLEER. Trimming removed 4 bases at V and 2 bases at J, with 18 bases between. The CDR3 here is CASSPAFQGPTYEQYF. For the CDR3, the DNA is TGCGCCAGCAGCCCGGCCTTTCAGGGGCCTACCTACGAGCAGTACTTC.

The chain employs TRBV6-1 and TRBJ2-1, with 10 bases lining up with TRBD2. The CDR3 spans 14 residues. V lost 8 bases and J lost 9; bases outside the gene matches: 10. Germline CDR1 and CDR2: MNHNS and SASEGT. The DNA of the CDR3 is TGTGCCAGCGGTCCGGCTAGCGGGGGTTTTGAGCAGTTCTTC. It translates to CASGPASGGFEQFF.

The V and J genes are TRBV29-1 and TRBJ1-2; D gene unclear. CDR3 length equals 12 residues. Germline CDR1 reads SQVTM; CDR2 reads ANQGSEA. V lost 7 bases and J lost 6, with 15 bases in between. Here the CDR3 reads CSAMCGLNGYTF. CDR3 nucleotide sequence: TGCAGCGCTATGTGCGGTTTGAATGGCTACACCTTC.

The gene calls are TRBV7-9 and TRBJ2-3; TRBD2 might be the D (5 bases). CDR1 is SEHNR and CDR2 is FQNEAQ in the germline V gene (reference sequence). The CDR3 spans 15 residues. V shed 0 bases and J shed 8 bases, with 15 bases lying between them. The DNA for the CDR3 is TGTGCCAGCAGCTTAGCCTTTCGGACTGAACGTACGCAGTATTTT. It encodes CASSLAFRTERTQYF.

V gene TRBV7-9 combines with J gene TRBJ1-2; 7 nucleotides agree with TRBD1. The junction had 12 bases not matched to a gene; V was cut back by 6 bases and J by 2 bases. Germline V lookup: CDR1 SEHNR, CDR2 FQNEAQ (reference sequence). CDR3 size: 16 residues. The CDR3 spells CASSYPDRWENYGYTF. Here the CDR3 DNA reads TGTGCCAGCAGTTACCCGGACAGGTGGGAGAACTATGGCTACACCTTC.

The J gene is TRBJ1-2, the V gene TRBV18; 7 nucleotides align to TRBD1. V gave up 4 bases and J gave up 7 bases; unmatched junction bases: 6. CDR1 and CDR2 (germline): KGHSH, LQKENI. This CDR3 is built from 13 residues. This CDR3 is CASSLGQRGGYTF. The CDR3 coding sequence is TGTGCCAGCTCACTGGGACAGCGTGGTGGCTACACCTTC.

V and J are TRBV7-2 and TRBJ2-2; 7 bases are a match to TRBD2. Per germline, CDR1 SGHTA and CDR2 FQGNSA. This CDR3 is 16 amino acids long. V lost 3 bases to trimming and J lost 3 bases; unmatched junction nucleotides: 7. The CDR3 here is CASSFPGLVYTGELFF. The CDR3 DNA is TGTGCCAGCAGCTTTCCAGGACTAGTTTACACCGGGGAGCTGTTTTTT.